This TCR beta chain was recovered during a study of vaccination and CD4 T cells after COVID-19. Study-wide context: Overlapping peptides of the spike proteins of SARS-CoV-2, HCoV-NL63, HCoV-OC43 and HCoV-229E were used for cell stimulation.

Sequence data for DNA of cultured CD4+ T cells were generated by the Oncomine TCR Beta short-read assay. MiXCR was run by TCRdb on the PCR reads, yielding one entry per CDR3 protein. The sample has approximately 7,500 distinct CDR3 sequences, 50% to 70% seen once. Looked up from germline, CDR1 is SGHVS and CDR2 is FNYEAQ. V dropped 3 bases and J dropped 0 bases, with 15 bases sitting between them. The CDR3 consists of 17 residues. Of note for this clonotype: Its specificity is unknown.

Treatment: roughly 10-day PBMC culture with coronavirus spike peptide pools or control peptides (ViraFEST assay). More than 1.5 million PBMCs went into each well for culture with around 9.2 IU/ml IL-2 and around 10 ug/ml peptide pools. The sequencing input was CD4+ T cells from blood, cultured in vitro. This chain uses TRBV7-6 with TRBJ2-1; D possibly corresponds to TRBD1 (6 bases). The clonotype comes from a human donor who had recovered from COVID-19. This chain's CDR3 is CASSLAGASGSYNEQFF. CDR3 sequence (DNA): TGTGCCAGCAGCTTGGCAGGGGCCTCGGGCTCCTACAATGAGCAGTTCTTC.